Reported below is one T cell receptor beta chain. Its antigen is as yet unknown. This sample is part of a study of long-term antiretroviral therapy in people with HIV. Whole-study results and caveats: Blood, drawn from the mid-2000s to the late 2010s, may reflect older ART regimens.

The CDR3 loop spans 13 amino acids. The ends were cut back, 5 bases at V and 5 bases at J, with 15 bases in the middle. Germline V gene sequence: CDR1 GTSNPN, CDR2 SVGIG (reference sequence). Only United States sites treated participants with HIV. With survey level as its setting, the immunoSEQ assay was v3.0. Per-sample targets for sequencing were about 40,000-50,000 T-cell genomes. The table came from immunoSEQ multiplex PCR; TCRdb's copy has only in-frame clones and leaves some out. The sample contains more than 20,000 clones, 84% of which appear only once. The input for sequencing was unsorted PBMCs, taken 1.9 years after starting antiretroviral therapy. The rearrangement uses TRBV30 and TRBJ1-2; possibly TRBD1 for D (6 bases). This receptor was identified in a woman aged 50 to 60 with HIV. CDR3 region: CAWGRDTRYGYTF. CDR3 sequence (DNA): TGTGCCTGGGGCCGGGACACCCGATATGGCTACACCTTC.